This T cell receptor (beta chain) is drawn from a study of T cells of healthy individuals. Trimming removed 7 bases from V and 2 bases from J; junction bases left unmatched: 8. The CDR3 is made up of 14 amino acids. The germline CDR1 and CDR2 sequences are SGHRS and YFSETQ. TCRdb analysed the 5' RACE reads with MiXCR anew, one entry per CDR3 protein. Of approximately 58,000 distinct CDR3 sequences detected, roughly 14% appear once; the ten largest clones hold 16%. The V call is TRBV5-1, the J call TRBJ2-7, with TRBD2 matching over 8 bases. The clonotype comes from a human donor in good health. The CDR3 sequence is CASAMTSAAYEQYF. As DNA, the CDR3 is TGCGCCAGCGCCATGACTAGCGCCGCCTACGAGCAGTACTTC.